One sample yielded the 19 T cell receptor beta chains listed below, sequenced in a study of T cells in Graves' hyperthyroidism and ophthalmopathy. TCR beta CDR3 region amplification was performed from RNA transcripts. HTBI primers were the set used in a first-round RT-PCR of the TCR CDR3. One entry per CDR3 protein, called by TCRdb with MiXCR from the multiplex PCR reads. The sample carries hundreds of thousands of distinct CDR3 sequences, just under 20% recorded once. The sample consisted of blood. The receptors here all came from a man in his forties with Graves' ophthalmopathy.

This clonotype has more than one count but fewer than ten. The chain recombines TRBV29-1 with TRBJ1-1, with D possibly being TRBD1 (5 bases). Between the trimmed V and J ends, which lost 4 bases and 7 bases, there was a span of 7 bases. Germline V gene sequence: CDR1 SQVTM, CDR2 ANQGSEA. The CDR3 spans 10 residues. The CDR3 protein is CSVGGVEAFF. The CDR3 nucleotides are TGCAGCGTTGGAGGGGTTGAAGCTTTCTTT.

This clonotype was picked up many times. The chain links TRBV18 to TRBJ2-3, with TRBD2 matching 7 bases. J lost 0 bases, V lost 6 bases, and 3 bases had no gene match. The CDR3 runs to 14 residues. The germline CDR1 and CDR2 sequences are KGHSH and LQKENI. The CDR3 DNA follows: TGTGCCAGCTCGCCCGGGGGGAGCACAGATACGCAGTATTTT. Protein: CASSPGGSTDTQYF.

This clonotype came up a few times. The chain couples TRBV5-4 to TRBJ2-1, with a tentative D call TRBD1 (5 bases). V was shortened by 4 bases and J by 5 bases, with 10 bases between the two germline ends. This CDR3 is built from 13 residues. CDR1 is SGHNT, CDR2 YYREEE, per germline (reference sequence). CDR3: CASSRSDNNEQFF. The DNA for the CDR3 is TGTGCCAGCAGCAGATCGGACAACAATGAGCAGTTCTTC. Drawing the rest from reference TRBV5-4 and TRBJ2-1, the complete variable domain is ETGVTQSPTHLIKTRGQQVTLRCSSQSGHNTVSWYQQALGQGPQFIFQYYREEENGRGNFPPRFSGLQFPNYSSELNVNALELDDSALYLCASSRSDNNEQFFGPGTRLTVL.

This clonotype has more than one count but fewer than ten. V is TRBV6-1 and J is TRBJ2-2, with D perhaps given as TRBD1 or TRBD2 (6 bases each). The CDR3 covers 15 residues. Per the germline V gene, CDR1 is MNHNS and CDR2 is SASEGT. V gave up 2 bases and J gave up 6 bases, with 13 bases separating them. The CDR3 nucleotides are TGTGCCAGCAGTGAAATGTCGGGGGCTCCCGGGGAGCTGTTTTTT. Its protein is CASSEMSGAPGELFF.

The V gene is TRBV5-1, the J gene TRBJ1-3, with a weak D call TRBD1 (6 bases). Trimming left V 4 bases short and J 0 bases short, with 14 bases between. CDR1 and CDR2 (germline): SGHRS, YFSETQ. The CDR3 extends over 16 amino acids. The CDR3 protein is CASSTTGESSGNTIYF. In nucleotides, the CDR3 is TGCGCCAGCAGCACGACAGGCGAGTCCTCTGGAAACACCATATATTTT.

In its sample, this clonotype was seen many times. The CDR3 DNA reads TGTGCCAGCAGCTTAATCGCAGGGGGGAACACCGGGGAGCTGTTTTTT. This encodes CASSLIAGGNTGELFF. V is TRBV7-6 and J is TRBJ2-2; 7 bases are a match to TRBD1. The CDR3 contains 16 residues. Germline V CDR1 and CDR2: SGHVS, FNYEAQ. J was trimmed by 1 base and V by 2 bases; bases with no gene match: 4.

The sample holds one count of this clonotype. The chain combines TRBV5-6 with TRBJ1-2; tentative D call: TRBD1 (6 bases). V shed 0 bases and J shed 6 bases, with 15 bases lying between them. This CDR3 contains 15 residues. Germline-derived CDR1 and CDR2 are SGHDT and YYEEEE. CDR3 sequence reads: CASSLAGRGADGYTF. The CDR3 DNA follows: TGTGCCAGCAGCTTGGCCGGCAGGGGAGCCGATGGCTACACCTTC.

The rearrangement links TRBV20-1 to TRBJ2-1, with TRBD2 identical over 10 bases. Per germline, CDR1 DFQATT and CDR2 SNEGSKA (reference sequence). The CDR3 consists of 13 residues. The ends lost 3 bases at V and 10 bases at J; junction bases unmatched: 6. CDR3 nucleotides: TGCAGTGCTAGCGCCGGGACTAGCGAAGAGCAGTTCTTC. Encoded protein: CSASAGTSEEQFF.

This chain's CDR3 is CASSYFPLPSSYEQYF. CDR3 coding DNA: TGTGCCAGCAGTTACTTCCCACTTCCGAGCTCCTACGAGCAGTACTTC. The rearrangement links TRBV6-5 to TRBJ2-7; no clear D. CDR3 size: 16 residues. V lost 1 base and J 0 bases, leaving 13 bases between the germline ends. The V gene's germline CDR1 is MNHEY and CDR2 SVGAGI.

This clonotype has more than one count but fewer than ten. The J gene is TRBJ2-5, the V gene TRBV2; D may be TRBD1 (6 bases). This CDR3 is 14 amino acids long. Deletions cut 6 bases from V and 2 bases from J, with 13 bases between. Germline-derived CDR1 and CDR2 are SNHLY and FYNNEI. CDR3 sequence: CASSRTVSQETQYF. DNA for the CDR3: TGTGCCAGCAGCCGGACAGTGTCTCAAGAGACCCAGTACTTC.

In its sample, this clonotype was seen a few times. The V and J genes are TRBV27 and TRBJ2-7, with 7 positions matching TRBD1. The V and J ends lost 8 bases and 5 bases, in that order; junction bases with no gene match: 15. The CDR3 has 15 amino acids. From germline, CDR1 is MNHEY and CDR2 SMNVEV (reference sequence). The DNA for the CDR3 is TGTGCCAGCTCCTCTCCAGGGGCAGGGGGAGACGAGCAGTACTTC. Translation: CASSSPGAGGDEQYF.

The chain recombines TRBV20-1 with TRBJ2-1; D might be TRBD2 (5 bases). CDR1 and CDR2 from the germline V gene are DFQATT and SNEGSKA (reference sequence). The CDR3 covers 17 residues. Between the trimmed V and J ends, which lost 0 bases and 0 bases, there was a span of 15 bases. The CDR3 spells CSARDLRGPSSYNEQFF. In DNA form, the CDR3 reads TGCAGTGCTAGAGATCTGAGAGGGCCGAGCTCCTACAATGAGCAGTTCTTC.

V and J are TRBV6-1 and TRBJ2-6; unclear D gene. This CDR3 contains 13 residues. Trimming stripped 7 bases from V and 2 bases from J, with 6 bases between. CDR1 is MNHNS, CDR2 SASEGT, per germline. CDR3 DNA sequence: TGTGCCAGCAATGGGGCTGGGGCCAACGTCCTGACTTTC. It encodes CASNGAGANVLTF.

The J gene is TRBJ2-3, the V gene TRBV9; a weak D match, TRBD2 (5 bases). Germline V gene sequence: CDR1 SGDLS, CDR2 YYNGEE. CDR3 size: 14 residues. Trimming cost V 0 bases and J 2 bases, with 7 bases left between them. The CDR3 spells CASSVELDTDTQYF. CDR3 sequence (DNA): TGTGCCAGCAGCGTAGAACTAGACACAGATACGCAGTATTTT.

This clonotype was found a few times. The chain is built from TRBV7-9 and TRBJ1-6; TRBD1 aligns across 7 bases. Germline V lookup: CDR1 SEHNR, CDR2 FQNEAQ (reference sequence). CDR3 length equals 15 residues. The junction had 7 bases not matched to a gene; V was cut back by 4 bases and J by 7 bases. The CDR3: CASSSRQGGNSPLHF. CDR3 DNA: TGTGCCAGCAGCTCCAGACAGGGTGGCAATTCACCCCTCCACTTT.

V and J are TRBV7-9 and TRBJ1-4; D remains ambiguous. V lost 2 bases and J lost 5, with 9 bases in between. The length of the CDR3 is 14 residues. CDR1 is SEHNR and CDR2 is FQNEAQ in the germline V gene (reference sequence). CDR3 DNA: TGTGCCAGCAGCTTATTCAGCGTGAATGAAAAACTGTTTTTT. It specifies CASSLFSVNEKLFF.

There are a few counts of this clonotype. The chain couples TRBV7-9 to TRBJ2-3; TRBD2 might be the D (7 bases). The CDR3 has 13 residues. Germline CDR1 is SEHNR and CDR2 is FQNEAQ (reference sequence). V shed 7 bases and J shed 6 bases, with 14 bases lying between them. The CDR3 protein is CASTLGGADTQYF. CDR3 DNA: TGTGCCAGCACCTTGGGGGGGGCGGATACGCAGTATTTT.

This clonotype was detected ten times or more. The V and J genes are TRBV12-3 or TRBV12-4 and TRBJ2-7, with TRBD1 as a possible D gene (5 bases). This CDR3 comprises 14 residues. Trimming took off 4 bases at V and 5 bases at J, with 15 bases between the two ends. This CDR3 is CASSWAGNSHEQYF. For the CDR3, the DNA is TGTGCCAGCAGTTGGGCAGGGAATTCCCACGAGCAGTACTTC.

This clonotype was observed many times. The chain couples TRBV7-2 to TRBJ2-3; D remains unclear. Germline values: CDR1 SGHTA, CDR2 FQGNSA. Trimming removed 4 bases from V and 1 base from J, with 9 bases in between. The CDR3 extends over 14 amino acids. CDR3 bases: TGTGCCAGCAGCTCCCGCGAACGCACAGATACGCAGTATTTT. Translating gives CASSSRERTDTQYF.